Each of the 3 T cell receptor beta chains below was sequenced from the same sample in a study of vaccination effects on CD4 cells after COVID-19. Assay used: immunoSEQ multiplex PCR; TCRdb lists only in-frame clones, some missing. The data show some 30,000 clones, roughly 81% seen once. Their cognate antigens are unknown. The culture ran for roughly ten days before CD4+ T cells were isolated. The cohort was immunized with two doses of either the BNT162b2 or mRNA-1273 vaccine. Source: CD4+ T cells from PBMCs cultured without peptide, taken after COVID-19 vaccination. These TCRs come from a human donor who received a COVID-19 vaccine.

The rearrangement uses TRBV6-9 and TRBJ1-4; D is unresolved. This CDR3 region has 13 residues. Trimming stripped 7 bases from V and 5 bases from J, with 11 bases between. The V gene's germline CDR1 is MNHGY and CDR2 SVAAGI. DNA of the CDR3: TGTGCCAGCATGGCACCGACAAATGAAAAACTGTTTTTT. Translation gives CASMAPTNEKLFF.

This clone appeared a few times. The chain combines TRBV30 with TRBJ1-6, with unresolved D. Germline lookup yields CDR1 GTSNPN and CDR2 SVGIG (reference sequence). Trimming pared 0 bases from V and 9 bases from J, leaving 9 bases between. The CDR3 is 13 residues long. The CDR3 reads CAWSVSPRSPLHF. DNA of the CDR3: TGTGCCTGGAGTGTATCCCCCCGTTCACCCCTCCACTTT.

The CDR3 is CASRRTGFSGANVLTF. For the CDR3, the DNA is TGTGCCAGCCGTCGGACAGGGTTCTCTGGGGCCAACGTCCTGACTTTC. The chain uses TRBV11-2 and TRBJ2-6; 8 bases are shared with TRBD1. The CDR3 is 16 amino acids. The V segment lost 8 bases and the J segment 0 bases; nucleotides outside the gene matches: 6. In germline, CDR1 is SGHAT, CDR2 FQNNGV.